This entry lists 9 T cell receptor beta chains sequenced from one sample in a study of shared clonotypes between healthy human individuals. TCRdb keeps only in-frame clones here, not all; method: immunoSEQ multiplex PCR. The table has 450,000 to 500,000 clones, roughly four fifths seen once. The sequencing input was PBMCs. These receptors all come from a woman in her thirties or forties in good health. Some clones in this sample may be carry-over from other donors' samples.

This chain connects TRBV2 to TRBJ2-2, with 11 bases aligning to TRBD2. With 1 base clipped from V and 6 bases from J, the junction kept 7 bases outside the gene matches. Germline CDR1 is SNHLY and CDR2 is FYNNEI. The CDR3 runs to 17 residues. For the CDR3, the DNA is TGTGCCAGCAGTGAAGATATAGCGGGAGGGGCGCCCGGGGAGCTGTTTTTT. Translated: CASSEDIAGGAPGELFF.

The chain joins TRBV2 to TRBJ2-1; TRBD2 matches 9 bases. Germline-derived CDR1 and CDR2 are SNHLY and FYNNEI. The V gene end was trimmed by 5 bases and the J gene end by 4 bases; junction bases not matched to a gene: 3. The CDR3 is made up of 14 amino acids. The CDR3 sequence: CASSRTSVYNEQFF. CDR3 in DNA: TGTGCCAGCAGTAGGACTAGCGTATACAATGAGCAGTTCTTC.

This chain joins TRBV11-3 and TRBJ2-3; either TRBD1 or TRBD2 may supply D (5 bases each). The CDR3 has 17 amino acids. V lost 1 base and J 5 bases, leaving 19 bases between the germline ends. Germline CDR1 reads SGHNT; CDR2 reads YENEEA. CDR3 DNA sequence: TGTGCCAGCAGCTTAGGGTCGGGACCAGAGATAAAAGATACGCAGTATTTT. Its protein product is CASSLGSGPEIKDTQYF.

The sample holds a few counts of this clone. J is TRBJ2-5 and V is TRBV29-1; D is ambiguous. The V and J ends lost 1 base and 5 bases respectively, with 2 bases between them. The germline gives CDR1 SQVTM, CDR2 ANQGSEA. This CDR3 is built from 10 residues. The CDR3 nucleotides are TGCAGCGTTGAAGGGGAGACCCAGTACTTC. Protein product: CSVEGETQYF.

Details on this clone: The same CDR3 can be traced to other DNA sequences in this sample. The chain links TRBV11-3 to TRBJ2-3; D remains ambiguous. This CDR3 has 11 amino acids. Trimming pared 1 base from V and 6 bases from J, leaving 2 bases between. Germline V lookup: CDR1 SGHNT, CDR2 YENEEA. CDR3 sequence: CASSLGDTQYF. The CDR3 region has the DNA TGTGCCAGCAGCTTAGGGGATACGCAGTATTTT.

This chain uses TRBV10-2 with TRBJ2-1; 7 bases line up with TRBD1. This CDR3 is built from 11 residues. Germline lookup yields CDR1 WSHSY and CDR2 SAAADI. V lost 8 bases and J lost 6; bases outside the gene matches: 1. DNA of the CDR3: TGCGCCAGCCGACAGGGCAATGAGCAGTTCTTC. Translated: CASRQGNEQFF.

The V and J genes are TRBV4-1 and TRBJ1-5; TRBD1 might be the D (6 bases). CDR1 and CDR2 from the germline V gene are MGHRA and YSYEKL. The length of the CDR3 is 15 residues. V was cut by 3 bases and J by 3 bases, with 12 bases left in between. CDR3 coding DNA: TGCGCCAGCAGCCATGAACAGGGTTTCAATCAGCCCCAGCATTTT. Protein: CASSHEQGFNQPQHF.

This chain connects TRBV19 to TRBJ2-3; TRBD2 agrees at 9 bases. V trimming: 3 bases; J trimming: 3 bases; junction bases outside the gene matches: 4. This CDR3 region has 15 residues. The germline gives CDR1 LNHDA, CDR2 SQIVND (reference sequence). The CDR3 DNA reads as TGTGCCAGTAGTATCGGCGGGAGGGCGACAGATACGCAGTATTTT. Translated, it gives CASSIGGRATDTQYF.

CDR3 DNA: TGTGCCAGCTCACCACAAACCGGGGAGCTGTTTTTT. Protein product: CASSPQTGELFF. The chain joins TRBV18 to TRBJ2-2; D remains unclear. Per germline, CDR1 KGHSH and CDR2 LQKENI. Trimming took 1 base from V and 5 from J, leaving 2 bases between them. The CDR3 loop spans 12 amino acids.